One and the same sample provided the 14 T cell receptor beta chains below, sequenced in a study of T-cell reconstitution after alpha-beta-depleted transplantation in children. Unique molecular identifiers were incorporated during preparation of the TCRbeta library. Each CDR3 protein gets one entry after TCRdb re-called the PCR reads with MiXCR. The sample includes roughly 500,000 distinct CDR3 sequences, approximately 10% of them seen just once. Sequences were derived from PBMCs, sampled before TCRalphabeta/CD19-depleted stem cell transplant. The receptors were gathered from a child younger than 10 with inherited bone marrow failure, due to receive a stem cell transplant.

Ten or more counts support this clonotype. The chain has TRBV6-2 or TRBV6-3 and TRBJ1-1; no reliable D call. Germline loops: CDR1 MNHEY, CDR2 SVGEGT. The CDR3 is 13 amino acids. Trimming shortened V by 6 bases and J by 6 bases, and 14 bases separated the two germline ends. The chain's CDR3 is CASRLRQSAEAFF. The CDR3 nucleotides are TGTGCCAGCAGGTTAAGGCAGAGCGCTGAAGCTTTCTTT.

This clonotype was seen repeatedly, ten times or more. The genes are TRBV4-3 and TRBJ2-1; D gene uncertain. Trimming stripped 0 bases from V and 13 bases from J, with 16 bases between. Germline CDR1 LGHNA, CDR2 YSLEER. CDR3 size: 14 residues. CDR3 sequence (DNA): TGCGCCAGCAGCCAAGAGCGCGCCTACCACCCTCAGTTCTTC. Protein product: CASSQERAYHPQFF.

This clonotype occurred a few times. This chain joins TRBV28 and TRBJ2-1; tentatively, D is TRBD1 or TRBD2 (5 bases each). The V end was cut by 5 bases, the J end by 2 bases, with 16 bases between. This CDR3 is 16 amino acids long. CDR1 is MDHEN, CDR2 SYDVKM, per germline. CDR3 residues: CASSHPAEGTYNEQFF. CDR3 coding DNA: TGTGCCAGCAGTCATCCCGCCGAGGGGACCTACAATGAGCAGTTCTTC. The full variable domain, in which reference TRBV28 and TRBJ2-1 provide the parts outside the CDR3, is DVKVTQSSRYLVKRTGEKVFLECVQDMDHENMFWYRQDPGLGLRLIYFSYDVKMKEKGDIPEGYSVSREKKERFSLILESASTNQTSMYLCASSHPAEGTYNEQFFGPGTRLTVL.

This clonotype came up many times. The rearrangement joins TRBV5-1 to TRBJ2-2; D gene uncertain. Germline V gene data show CDR1 as SGHRS and CDR2 as YFSETQ. The CDR3 is made up of 16 amino acids. Deletions cut 0 bases from V and 2 bases from J, with 11 bases between. The CDR3 region has the DNA TGCGCCAGCAGCTTGGTCTGGAGAGGAAACACCGGGGAGCTGTTTTTT. It encodes CASSLVWRGNTGELFF.

Of note for this clonotype: This may come from a read error, since a much larger clone is one base off. The gene calls are TRBV12-3 or TRBV12-4 and TRBJ2-7; 15 bases map to TRBD2. The V gene end was trimmed by 5 bases and the J gene end by 10 bases; junction bases not matched to a gene: 18. The CDR3 length is 18 residues. This chain's CDR3 is CASSTHEGTSGGFGDQYF. In nucleotides, the CDR3 is TGTGCCAGCAGTACACACGAAGGGACTAGCGGGGGGTTCGGAGACCAGTACTTC.

This clonotype has a handful of counts. The DNA for the CDR3 is TGCGCCAGCAGCCAAGTTGCGGTGGGCCGGGAGGGCAATGAGCAGTTCTTC. Protein product: CASSQVAVGREGNEQFF. This sequence joins TRBV4-3 and TRBJ2-1; 8 bases map to TRBD2. The ends lost 1 base at V and 6 bases at J; junction bases unmatched: 11. CDR1 and CDR2 from the germline V gene are LGHNA and YSLEER. There are 17 residues in the CDR3.

This clonotype occurred a few times. J is TRBJ2-7 and V is TRBV27; 8 positions match TRBD1. Trimming took 6 bases from V and 0 from J; bases not matched to a gene: 7. CDR1 and CDR2 from the germline V gene are MNHEY and SMNVEV (reference sequence). This CDR3 is 15 amino acids long. Here the CDR3 reads CASRMLGQGSYEQYF. CDR3 bases: TGTGCCAGCAGGATGTTAGGACAGGGCTCCTACGAGCAGTACTTC.

CDR3 protein: CASSSGVVGNQPQHF. CDR3 nucleotide sequence: TGTGCCAGCAGCTCCGGGGTGGTGGGCAATCAGCCCCAGCATTTT. This sequence joins TRBV12-3 or TRBV12-4 and TRBJ1-5; D unresolved. There are 15 residues in the CDR3. V lost 6 bases, J lost 2 bases, and 14 bases lay in between.

The sample holds many counts of this clonotype. V and J are TRBV11-2 and TRBJ1-1; 8 nucleotides match TRBD1. CDR3 size: 18 residues. Germline V gene lookup returns CDR1 SGHAT and CDR2 FQNNGV. Trimming removed 5 bases from V and 3 bases from J; junction bases left unmatched: 17. The CDR3 loop reads CASSLYLRQGRPDTEAFF. The CDR3 coding sequence is TGTGCCAGCAGCCTTTATCTACGACAGGGGCGTCCGGACACTGAAGCTTTCTTT.

In the case of this clonotype: This sequence may be a read error, since a much larger clone differs from it by one base. The chain uses TRBV10-3 and TRBJ2-7, with no clear D. Germline V gene data show CDR1 as ENHRY and CDR2 as SYGVKD. CDR3 length: 15 residues. The CDR3 sequence is CAVSESGEGGYEQYF. DNA of the CDR3: TGTGCCGTCAGTGAGTCCGGAGAAGGTGGGTACGAGCAGTACTTC.

CDR3 sequence: CASSLSGRDSPLHF. The CDR3 DNA follows: TGTGCCAGCAGTTTGAGCGGCAGGGATTCACCCCTCCACTTT. V and J are TRBV12-3 or TRBV12-4 and TRBJ1-6, with a possible D match to TRBD1 (5 bases). Trimming cost V 3 bases and J 8 bases, with 11 bases left between them. CDR3 size: 14 residues.

This clonotype was observed many times. The J gene is TRBJ2-2, the V gene TRBV20-1, with D possibly being TRBD1 or TRBD2 (6 bases each). Germline V gives CDR1 DFQATT, CDR2 SNEGSKA (reference sequence). This CDR3 is 14 amino acids long. V lost 5 bases and J lost 1, with 11 bases in between. CDR3: CSAQGRMNTGELFF. The CDR3 DNA reads as TGCAGTGCTCAGGGGAGGATGAACACCGGGGAGCTGTTTTTT.

This clonotype came up many times. The chain has TRBV20-1 and TRBJ2-7; TRBD2 agrees at 8 bases. The CDR3 runs to 15 residues. Germline V gene data show CDR1 as DFQATT and CDR2 as SNEGSKA (reference sequence). The ends lost 3 bases at V and 4 bases at J; junction bases unmatched: 11. The CDR3, as DNA: TGCAGTGCTAGGGGGGCGGGGGGCCCTCTATACGAGCAGTACTTC. It codes for CSARGAGGPLYEQYF.

This clonotype was counted many times. The chain recombines TRBV5-1 with TRBJ2-3; D may be TRBD2 (5 bases). The CDR3 sequence is 18 residues long. Trimming left V 6 bases short and J 2 bases short, with 25 bases between. The germline V gene encodes CDR1 SGHRS and CDR2 YFSETQ. The CDR3 spells CASTSNYPGVQATDTQYF. The CDR3 bases are TGCGCCAGCACCTCAAATTATCCCGGGGTTCAGGCCACAGATACGCAGTATTTT.